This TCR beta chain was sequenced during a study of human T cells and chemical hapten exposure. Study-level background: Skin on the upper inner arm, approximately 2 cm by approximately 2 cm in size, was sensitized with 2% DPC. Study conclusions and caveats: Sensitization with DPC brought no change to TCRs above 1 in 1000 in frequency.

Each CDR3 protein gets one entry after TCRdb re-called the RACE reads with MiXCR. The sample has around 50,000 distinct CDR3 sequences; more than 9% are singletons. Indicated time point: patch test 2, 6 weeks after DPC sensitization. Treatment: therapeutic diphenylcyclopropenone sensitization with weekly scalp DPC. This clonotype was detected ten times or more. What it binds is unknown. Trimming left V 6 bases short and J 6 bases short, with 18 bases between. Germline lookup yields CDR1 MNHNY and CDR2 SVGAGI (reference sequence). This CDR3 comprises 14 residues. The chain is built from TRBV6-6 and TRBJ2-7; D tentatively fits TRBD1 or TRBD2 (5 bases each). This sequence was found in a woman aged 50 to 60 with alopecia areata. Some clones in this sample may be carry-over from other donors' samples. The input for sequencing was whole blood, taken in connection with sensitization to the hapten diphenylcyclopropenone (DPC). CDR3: CASRPPGDEGEQYF. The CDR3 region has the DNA TGTGCCAGCAGACCCCCTGGGGACGAGGGCGAGCAGTACTTC.